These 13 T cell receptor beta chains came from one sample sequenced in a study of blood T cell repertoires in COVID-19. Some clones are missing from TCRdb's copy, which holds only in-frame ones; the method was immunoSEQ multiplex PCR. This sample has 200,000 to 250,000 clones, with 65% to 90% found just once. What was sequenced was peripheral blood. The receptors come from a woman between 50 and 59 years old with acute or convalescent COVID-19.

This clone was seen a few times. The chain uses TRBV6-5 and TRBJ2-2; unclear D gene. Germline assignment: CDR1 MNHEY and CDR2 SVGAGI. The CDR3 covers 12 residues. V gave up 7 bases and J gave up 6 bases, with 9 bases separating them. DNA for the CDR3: TGTGCCAGCACCCAAAGAGCCGGGGAGCTGTTTTTT. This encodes CASTQRAGELFF.

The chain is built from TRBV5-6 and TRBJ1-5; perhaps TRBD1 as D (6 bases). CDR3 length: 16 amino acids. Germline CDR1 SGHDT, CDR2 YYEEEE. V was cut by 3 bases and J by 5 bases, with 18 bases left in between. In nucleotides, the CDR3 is TGTGCCAGCAGCTCCGGAAACAGGGTGGAGGATCAGCCCCAGCATTTT. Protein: CASSSGNRVEDQPQHF.

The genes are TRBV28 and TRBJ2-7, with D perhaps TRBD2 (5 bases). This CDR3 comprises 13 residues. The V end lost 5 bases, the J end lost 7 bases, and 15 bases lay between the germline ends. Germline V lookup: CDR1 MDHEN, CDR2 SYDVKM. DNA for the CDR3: TGTGCCAGCAGTCCCACCTTGGAGGAAGAGCAGTACTTC. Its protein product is CASSPTLEEEQYF.

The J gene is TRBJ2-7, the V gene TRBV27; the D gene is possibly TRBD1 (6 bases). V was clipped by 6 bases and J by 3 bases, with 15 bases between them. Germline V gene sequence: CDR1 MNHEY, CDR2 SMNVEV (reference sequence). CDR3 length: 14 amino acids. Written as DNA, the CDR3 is TGTGCCAGCAGACTCAGGGGCGTCATCTACGAGCAGTACTTC. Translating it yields CASRLRGVIYEQYF.

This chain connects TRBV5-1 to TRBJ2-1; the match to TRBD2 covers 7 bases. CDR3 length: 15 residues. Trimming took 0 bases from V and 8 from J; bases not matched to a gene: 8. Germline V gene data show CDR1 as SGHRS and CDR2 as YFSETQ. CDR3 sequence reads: CASSLERRESDEQFF. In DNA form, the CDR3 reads TGCGCCAGCAGCTTGGAGCGGCGGGAGTCCGATGAGCAGTTCTTC.

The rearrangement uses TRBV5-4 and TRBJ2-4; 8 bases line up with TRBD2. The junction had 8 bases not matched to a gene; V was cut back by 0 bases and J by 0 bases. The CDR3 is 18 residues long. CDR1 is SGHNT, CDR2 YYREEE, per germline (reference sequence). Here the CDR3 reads CASSLDISLAGAKNIQYF. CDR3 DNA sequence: TGTGCCAGCAGCTTGGATATATCGCTAGCGGGAGCCAAAAACATTCAGTACTTC.

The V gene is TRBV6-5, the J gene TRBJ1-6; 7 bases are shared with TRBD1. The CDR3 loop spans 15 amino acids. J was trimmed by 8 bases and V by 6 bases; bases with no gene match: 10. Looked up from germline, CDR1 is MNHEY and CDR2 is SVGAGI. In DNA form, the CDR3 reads TGTGCCAGCAGAACGGGACAGTCGGGCTATTCACCCCTCCACTTT. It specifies CASRTGQSGYSPLHF.

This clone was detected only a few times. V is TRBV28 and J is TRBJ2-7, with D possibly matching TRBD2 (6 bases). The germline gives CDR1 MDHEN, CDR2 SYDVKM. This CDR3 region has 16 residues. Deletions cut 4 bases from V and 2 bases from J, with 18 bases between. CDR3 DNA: TGTGCCAGCAGTTCCATTGGGGACTCACGGCCCTACGAGCAGTACTTC. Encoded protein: CASSSIGDSRPYEQYF.

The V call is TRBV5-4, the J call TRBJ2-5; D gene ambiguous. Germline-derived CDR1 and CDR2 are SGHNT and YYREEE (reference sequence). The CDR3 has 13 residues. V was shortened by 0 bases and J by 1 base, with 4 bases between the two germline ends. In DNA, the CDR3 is TGTGCCAGCAGCTTGGTATCCCAAGAGACCCAGTACTTC. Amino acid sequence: CASSLVSQETQYF.

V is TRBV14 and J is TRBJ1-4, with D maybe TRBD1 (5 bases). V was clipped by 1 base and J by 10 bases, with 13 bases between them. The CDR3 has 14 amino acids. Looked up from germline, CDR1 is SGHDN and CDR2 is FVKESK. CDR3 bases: TGTGCCAGCAGCCAAGGGAGGGGACCGGGAAAACTGTTTTTT. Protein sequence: CASSQGRGPGKLFF. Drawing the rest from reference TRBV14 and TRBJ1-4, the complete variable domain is EAGVTQFPSHSVIEKGQTVTLRCDPISGHDNLYWYRRVMGKEIKFLLHFVKESKQDESGMPNNRFLAERTGGTYSTLKVQPAELEDSGVYFCASSQGRGPGKLFFGSGTQLSVL.

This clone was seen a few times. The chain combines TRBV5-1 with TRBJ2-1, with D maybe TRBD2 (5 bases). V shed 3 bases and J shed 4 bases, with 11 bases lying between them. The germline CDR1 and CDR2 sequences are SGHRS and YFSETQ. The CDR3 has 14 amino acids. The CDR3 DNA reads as TGCGCCAGCAGCTCCCGGACTTCTTACAATGAGCAGTTCTTC. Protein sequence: CASSSRTSYNEQFF.

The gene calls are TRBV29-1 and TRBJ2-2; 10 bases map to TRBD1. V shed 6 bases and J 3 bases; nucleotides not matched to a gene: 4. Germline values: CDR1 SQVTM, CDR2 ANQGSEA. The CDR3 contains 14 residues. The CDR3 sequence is CSVGQGSYTGELFF. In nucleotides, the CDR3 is TGCAGCGTGGGACAGGGGTCGTACACCGGGGAGCTGTTTTTT.

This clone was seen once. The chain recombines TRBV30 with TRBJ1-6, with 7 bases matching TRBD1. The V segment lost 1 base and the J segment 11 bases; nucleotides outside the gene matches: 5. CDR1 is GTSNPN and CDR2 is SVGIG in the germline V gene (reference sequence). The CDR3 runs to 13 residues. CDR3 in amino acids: CAWSGARGAPLHF. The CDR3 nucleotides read TGTGCCTGGAGTGGGGCCAGGGGGGCACCCCTCCACTTT.